This TCR beta chain was obtained from a study of cytomegalovirus exposure and HLA in healthy donors. Healthy donors of bone marrow made up the group. Trimming left V 4 bases short and J 4 bases short, with 26 bases between. Germline assignment: CDR1 SGHRS and CDR2 YFSETQ. CDR3 length equals 18 residues. Researchers ran the PCR with 60 Vbeta and 13 Jbeta primers. The assay was immunoSEQ multiplex PCR, and TCRdb's table has in-frame clones only and misses some. The table includes tens of thousands of clones, more than 65% detected once. The chain carries TRBV5-1 and TRBJ1-2; a possible D gene is TRBD1 (5 bases). Input material: PBMCs. The TCR sequence derives from a man aged 30-40 years in good health and CMV-seronegative. The CDR3 DNA is TGCGCCAGCAGCGTGGATGTGGGAGGTCAGGGATTCGCCTATGGCTACACCTTC. Translating it yields CASSVDVGGQGFAYGYTF.